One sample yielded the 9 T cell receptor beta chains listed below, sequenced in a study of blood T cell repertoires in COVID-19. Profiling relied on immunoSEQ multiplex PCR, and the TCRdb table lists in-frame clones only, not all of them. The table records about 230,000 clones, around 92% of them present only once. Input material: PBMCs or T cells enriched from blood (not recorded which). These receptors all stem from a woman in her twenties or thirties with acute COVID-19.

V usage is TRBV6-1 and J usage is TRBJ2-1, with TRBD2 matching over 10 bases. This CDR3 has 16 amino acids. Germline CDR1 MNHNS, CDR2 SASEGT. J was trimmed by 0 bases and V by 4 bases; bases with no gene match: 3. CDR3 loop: CASSAWTSGSYNEQFF. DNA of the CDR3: TGTGCCAGCAGTGCCTGGACTAGCGGCTCCTACAATGAGCAGTTCTTC.

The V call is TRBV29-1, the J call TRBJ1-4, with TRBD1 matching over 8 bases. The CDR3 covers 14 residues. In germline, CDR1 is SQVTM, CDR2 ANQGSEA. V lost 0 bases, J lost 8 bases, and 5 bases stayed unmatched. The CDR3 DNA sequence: TGCAGCGTTGAAGATCCCAGGGGGCACGAAAAACTGTTTTTT. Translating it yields CSVEDPRGHEKLFF. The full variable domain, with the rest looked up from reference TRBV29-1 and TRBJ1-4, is SAVISQKPSRDICQRGTSLTIQCQVDSQVTMMFWYRQQPGQSLTLIATANQGSEATYESGFVIDKFPISRPNLTFSTLTVSNMSPEDSSIYLCSVEDPRGHEKLFFGSGTQLSVL.

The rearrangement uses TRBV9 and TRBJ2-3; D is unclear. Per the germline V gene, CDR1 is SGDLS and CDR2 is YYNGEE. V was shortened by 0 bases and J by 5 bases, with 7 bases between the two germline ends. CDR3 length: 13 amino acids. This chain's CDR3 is CASSVELRDTQYF. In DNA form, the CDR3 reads TGTGCCAGCAGCGTAGAGTTGAGAGATACGCAGTATTTT.

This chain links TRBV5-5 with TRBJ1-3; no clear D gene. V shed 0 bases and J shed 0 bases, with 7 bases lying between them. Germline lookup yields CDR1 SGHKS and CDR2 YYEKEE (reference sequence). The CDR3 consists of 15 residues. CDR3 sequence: CASSLEQFSGNTIYF. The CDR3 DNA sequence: TGTGCCAGCAGCTTGGAACAGTTCTCTGGAAACACCATATATTTT. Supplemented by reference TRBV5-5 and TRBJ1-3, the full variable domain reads DAGVTQSPTHLIKTRGQQVTLRCSPISGHKSVSWYQQVLGQGPQFIFQYYEKEERGRGNFPDRFSARQFPNYSSELNVNALLLGDSALYLCASSLEQFSGNTIYFGEGSWLTVV.

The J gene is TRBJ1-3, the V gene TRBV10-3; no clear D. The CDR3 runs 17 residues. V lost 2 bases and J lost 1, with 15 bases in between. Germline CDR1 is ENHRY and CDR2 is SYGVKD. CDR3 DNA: TGTGCCATCAGTGAGACCAACGGAGGGTGGTCTGGAAACACCATATATTTT. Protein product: CAISETNGGWSGNTIYF.

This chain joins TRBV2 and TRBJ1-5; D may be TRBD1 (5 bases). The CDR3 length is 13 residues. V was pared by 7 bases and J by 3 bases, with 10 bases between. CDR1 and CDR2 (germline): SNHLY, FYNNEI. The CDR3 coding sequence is TGTGCCAGCATTGAGACAGACAATCAGCCCCAGCATTTT. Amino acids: CASIETDNQPQHF.

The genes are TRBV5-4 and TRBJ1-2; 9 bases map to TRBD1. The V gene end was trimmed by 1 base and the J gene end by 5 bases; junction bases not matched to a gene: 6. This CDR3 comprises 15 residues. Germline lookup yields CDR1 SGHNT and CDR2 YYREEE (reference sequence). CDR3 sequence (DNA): TGTGCCAGCAGCTTGATTAGTGGACAGGGGTATGGCTACACCTTC. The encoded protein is CASSLISGQGYGYTF.

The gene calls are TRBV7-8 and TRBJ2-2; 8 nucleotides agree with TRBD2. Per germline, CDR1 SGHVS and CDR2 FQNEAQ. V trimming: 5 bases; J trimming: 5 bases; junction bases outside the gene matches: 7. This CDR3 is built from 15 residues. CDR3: CASSPDPGGTGELFF. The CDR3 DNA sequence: TGTGCCAGCAGCCCGGACCCGGGGGGGACCGGGGAGCTGTTTTTT.

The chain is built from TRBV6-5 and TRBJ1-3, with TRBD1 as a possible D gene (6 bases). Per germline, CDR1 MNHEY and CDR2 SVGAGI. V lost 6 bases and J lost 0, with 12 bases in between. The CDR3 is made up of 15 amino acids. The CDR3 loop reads CASRKDRLSGNTIYF. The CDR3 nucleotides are TGTGCCAGCAGAAAGGACAGACTCTCTGGAAACACCATATATTTT.